These 26 T cell receptor beta chains originate from one sample sequenced in a study of blood T cell repertoires in COVID-19. Repertoires were generated with immunoSEQ multiplex PCR, while TCRdb's copy carries only in-frame clones and drops some. The sample has around 200,000 clones, about 86% seen once. The sample was peripheral blood. The receptors were gathered from a man aged 45-65 years with active or convalescent COVID-19.

The V call is TRBV5-1, the J call TRBJ1-5; D is perhaps TRBD1 (6 bases). Germline CDR1 SGHRS, CDR2 YFSETQ. The CDR3 contains 15 residues. Between the trimmed V and J ends, which lost 3 bases and 0 bases, there was a span of 10 bases. Here the CDR3 reads CASSWGHISNQPQHF. The CDR3 nucleotides are TGCGCCAGCAGCTGGGGACACATTAGCAATCAGCCCCAGCATTTT.

The V call is TRBV3-1 (or the pseudogene TRBV3-2), the J call TRBJ2-7, with 7 bases aligning to TRBD1. This CDR3 comprises 15 residues. Germline CDR1 is LGHDT and CDR2 is YNNKEL (reference sequence). Losses at the gene ends were 1 base for V and 6 bases for J; bases not matched to a gene: 9. CDR3 in DNA: TGTGCCAGCAGCCAAGTAACCCTAGCAGGGGGCGAGCAGTACTTC. Translating it yields CASSQVTLAGGEQYF.

A single count supports this clone. The rearrangement links TRBV7-9 to TRBJ2-3, with 12 nucleotides matching TRBD1. The V gene's germline CDR1 is SEHNR and CDR2 FQNEAQ (reference sequence). Trimming removed 4 bases from V and 5 bases from J; junction bases left unmatched: 7. The CDR3 is 16 amino acids. The CDR3: CASSSRDRGQGDTQYF. For the CDR3, the DNA is TGTGCCAGCAGCTCCCGGGACAGGGGGCAAGGAGATACGCAGTATTTT.

The rearrangement joins TRBV12-3 or TRBV12-4 to TRBJ1-1; TRBD1 matches at 7 bases. This CDR3 comprises 13 residues. With V trimmed by 3 bases and J by 5 bases, 3 bases remained unmatched. The DNA for the CDR3 is TGTGCCAGCAGTTTCACAGGGGAGACTGAAGCTTTCTTT. It yields the protein CASSFTGETEAFF.

This clone was observed once. V gene TRBV7-9 combines with J gene TRBJ1-2, with 8 positions matching TRBD1. The ends lost 5 bases at V and 2 bases at J; junction bases unmatched: 7. This CDR3 is built from 15 residues. Germline V gene sequence: CDR1 SEHNR, CDR2 FQNEAQ (reference sequence). The DNA of the CDR3 is TGTGCCAGCAGCGCCTCGGACAGGGCCAACTATGGCTACACCTTC. Protein: CASSASDRANYGYTF.

The chain employs TRBV19 and TRBJ1-5; no clear D. Trimming left V 1 base short and J 0 bases short, with 10 bases between. The germline V gene has CDR1 LNHDA and CDR2 SQIVND (reference sequence). The CDR3 length is 16 residues. Written as DNA, the CDR3 is TGTGCCAGTAGTATAGTTGTCGGTTTTAGCAATCAGCCCCAGCATTTT. Protein product: CASSIVVGFSNQPQHF.

Comment on this clone: Other nucleotide sequences from this sample produce the same CDR3. The rearrangement links TRBV5-1 to TRBJ2-1, with 8 bases identical to TRBD1. The CDR3 runs 16 residues. Germline V CDR1 and CDR2: SGHRS, YFSETQ. The ends lost 4 bases at V and 1 base at J; junction bases unmatched: 7. CDR3 in DNA: TGCGCCAGCAGCCTGGCTGGACAGGGATCCTACAATGAGCAGTTCTTC. It specifies CASSLAGQGSYNEQFF. The entire variable domain, with the rest obtained from reference TRBV5-1 and TRBJ2-1, is as follows: KAGVTQTPRYLIKTRGQQVTLSCSPISGHRSVSWYQQTPGQGLQFLFEYFSETQRNKGNFPGRFSGRQFSNSRSEMNVSTLELGDSALYLCASSLAGQGSYNEQFFGPGTRLTVL.

The chain has TRBV2 and TRBJ2-7; weak D call: TRBD1 (6 bases). Trimming cost V 6 bases and J 7 bases, with 19 bases left between them. The length of the CDR3 is 14 residues. Germline values: CDR1 SNHLY, CDR2 FYNNEI. The CDR3 nucleotides are TGTGCCAGCAGGCCCGGGACAAGGCCTTTAGAGCAGTACTTC. Residues: CASRPGTRPLEQYF.

J is TRBJ1-1 and V is TRBV6-5; 7 bases align to TRBD1. The CDR3 loop spans 14 amino acids. In germline, CDR1 is MNHEY, CDR2 SVGAGI. With V trimmed by 6 bases and J by 3 bases, 7 bases remained unmatched. In nucleotides, the CDR3 is TGTGCCAGCAGCAAACAGGGGCGGGACACTGAAGCTTTCTTT. Amino acid sequence: CASSKQGRDTEAFF.

The chain carries TRBV29-1 and TRBJ2-1; weak D call: TRBD1 (6 bases). CDR3 length equals 12 residues. Looked up from germline, CDR1 is SQVTM and CDR2 is ANQGSEA. V lost 4 bases and J lost 9, with 13 bases in between. CDR3 in DNA: TGCAGCGTTGTCCAGGGGCCGGGTGAGCAGTTCTTC. This sequence encodes CSVVQGPGEQFF.

The J gene is TRBJ2-2, the V gene TRBV5-4, with TRBD2 matching 9 bases. Germline assignment: CDR1 SGHNT and CDR2 YYREEE (reference sequence). J lost 7 bases, V lost 5 bases, and 6 bases had no gene match. The CDR3 is made up of 14 amino acids. The CDR3 protein is CASRRGGAFGELFF. CDR3 coding DNA: TGTGCCAGCAGGCGCGGGGGGGCCTTCGGGGAGCTGTTTTTT.

This clone was detected once. V and J are TRBV5-8 and TRBJ1-5, with a tentative D call TRBD1 (5 bases). Trimming took 1 base from V and 2 from J, leaving 16 bases between them. CDR1 is SGHTS, CDR2 YDEGEE, per germline. There are 17 residues in the CDR3. CDR3 DNA: TGTGCCAGCAGCTTGAATCGGGGAGGGGAGGGCAATCAGCCCCAGCATTTT. It specifies CASSLNRGGEGNQPQHF.

The V gene is TRBV30, the J gene TRBJ2-3, with D maybe TRBD1 (5 bases). The CDR3 sequence is 12 residues long. Per germline, CDR1 GTSNPN and CDR2 SVGIG (reference sequence). V was clipped by 4 bases and J by 6 bases, with 11 bases between them. The CDR3 DNA sequence: TGTGCCTGGATATCAGGGTTTGATACGCAGTATTTT. Translating it yields CAWISGFDTQYF.

This chain links TRBV4-3 with TRBJ1-2; maybe TRBD1 (5 bases). The CDR3 length is 14 residues. Germline values: CDR1 LGHNA, CDR2 YSLEER. The V end lost 0 bases, the J end lost 3 bases, and 8 bases lay between the germline ends. Here the CDR3 reads CASSQDLRDYGYTF. The CDR3 DNA sequence: TGCGCCAGCAGCCAAGATCTCAGGGACTATGGCTACACCTTC.

There are a few counts of this clone. This chain links TRBV12-3 or TRBV12-4 with TRBJ1-5; D gene unclear. Between the trimmed V and J ends, which lost 7 bases and 2 bases, there was a span of 6 bases. There are 12 residues in the CDR3. The CDR3 DNA sequence: TGTGCCAGCACCGCAGGCAATCAGCCCCAGCATTTT. Its protein product is CASTAGNQPQHF.

The genes are TRBV27 and TRBJ2-7; 10 nucleotides align to TRBD1. This CDR3 comprises 17 residues. Trimming took 4 bases from V and 2 from J; bases not matched to a gene: 11. The V gene's germline CDR1 is MNHEY and CDR2 SMNVEV (reference sequence). Here the CDR3 DNA reads TGTGCCAGCAGTTCCGGGACAGGGGCGCGAGGTACCTACGAGCAGTACTTC. Its protein product is CASSSGTGARGTYEQYF.

This chain uses TRBV2 with TRBJ1-1; a weak D match, TRBD1 (6 bases). Trimming left V 1 base short and J 5 bases short, with 11 bases between. CDR3 length equals 14 residues. Germline loops: CDR1 SNHLY, CDR2 FYNNEI. This CDR3 reads CASSEGGPVTEAFF. The CDR3 DNA reads as TGTGCCAGCAGTGAAGGGGGGCCAGTAACTGAAGCTTTCTTT.

V is TRBV13 and J is TRBJ1-5, with TRBD1 matching 7 bases. V was clipped by 5 bases and J by 4 bases; unmatched bases: 11. This CDR3 is built from 16 residues. Germline V gives CDR1 PRHDT, CDR2 FYEKMQ (reference sequence). The CDR3 DNA sequence: TGTGCCAGCAGCCTTCGGGGGACAGCTACTAATCAGCCCCAGCATTTT. This codes for CASSLRGTATNQPQHF.

V is TRBV19 and J is TRBJ2-7, with a tentative D call TRBD2 (6 bases). Trimming shortened V by 5 bases and J by 1 base, and 30 bases separated the two germline ends. This CDR3 has 20 amino acids. Germline V gives CDR1 LNHDA, CDR2 SQIVND (reference sequence). The CDR3 DNA reads TGTGCCAGTAGTTCGTCAGGTGCCCTGGGGGGATTCCAATTTTCCTACGAGCAGTACTTC. Its translation is CASSSSGALGGFQFSYEQYF.

This clone appeared a single time. The rearrangement joins TRBV6-5 to TRBJ2-3; TRBD2 matches at 11 bases. The junction had 5 bases not matched to a gene; V was cut back by 2 bases and J by 4 bases. This CDR3 spans 16 amino acids. Germline V gene data show CDR1 as MNHEY and CDR2 as SVGAGI. CDR3 residues: CASSYGLAGGADTQYF. As DNA, the CDR3 is TGTGCCAGCAGTTACGGGCTAGCGGGGGGAGCAGATACGCAGTATTTT.

The chain is built from TRBV6-5 and TRBJ1-3, with D possibly being TRBD1 (5 bases). The CDR3 sequence is 14 residues long. Germline values: CDR1 MNHEY, CDR2 SVGAGI. V lost 6 bases to trimming and J lost 6 bases, with 15 bases between them. The DNA for the CDR3 is TGTGCCAGCAGCCCCGGGGGAGGTGTAAACACCATATATTTT. Its protein is CASSPGGGVNTIYF.

J is TRBJ1-6 and V is TRBV18, with 7 bases lining up with TRBD1. This CDR3 contains 13 residues. V gave up 8 bases and J gave up 10 bases; unmatched junction bases: 8. Per germline, CDR1 KGHSH and CDR2 LQKENI. This CDR3 is CASRDRAGSPLHF. For the CDR3, the DNA is TGTGCCAGCCGTGACAGGGCAGGCTCACCCCTCCACTTT.

The chain joins TRBV6-5 to TRBJ1-3; TRBD1 aligns across 7 bases. Germline CDR1 reads MNHEY; CDR2 reads SVGAGI. The CDR3 loop spans 14 amino acids. The ends lost 6 bases at V and 2 bases at J; junction bases unmatched: 4. The CDR3 sequence: CASSRDRAGNTIYF. The CDR3 DNA reads TGTGCCAGCAGCCGTGACAGGGCTGGAAACACCATATATTTT.

This clone was counted between two and nine times. The V call is TRBV3-1 (or the pseudogene TRBV3-2), the J call TRBJ2-3; 11 positions agree with TRBD2. Per the germline V gene, CDR1 is LGHDT and CDR2 is YNNKEL (reference sequence). CDR3 size: 15 residues. Trimming took 4 bases from V and 4 from J; bases not matched to a gene: 4. The CDR3 region has the DNA TGTGCCAGCAGCCTAGCGGGGGGGGTCCCAGATACGCAGTATTTT. It specifies CASSLAGGVPDTQYF.

The chain links TRBV18 to TRBJ2-4; 9 bases agree with TRBD1. V gave up 1 base and J gave up 8 bases; unmatched junction bases: 6. CDR1 and CDR2 (germline): KGHSH, LQKENI. This CDR3 contains 15 residues. The CDR3 DNA reads TGTGCCAGCTCACCACAGGGGACAGGGAGCGACATTCAGTACTTC. Its protein is CASSPQGTGSDIQYF.

CDR3 in amino acids: CASSLVQGYGYTF. CDR3 in DNA: TGTGCCAGCAGCTTGGTACAGGGGTATGGCTACACCTTC. This chain uses TRBV5-5 with TRBJ1-2, with 7 bases aligning to TRBD1. Losses at the gene ends were 0 bases for V and 5 bases for J; bases not matched to a gene: 1. There are 13 residues in the CDR3. Germline V gene sequence: CDR1 SGHKS, CDR2 YYEKEE (reference sequence). The full variable domain, rest sourced from reference TRBV5-5 and TRBJ1-2, is DAGVTQSPTHLIKTRGQQVTLRCSPISGHKSVSWYQQVLGQGPQFIFQYYEKEERGRGNFPDRFSARQFPNYSSELNVNALLLGDSALYLCASSLVQGYGYTFGSGTRLTVV.